This T cell receptor (beta chain) comes out of a study of shared clonotypes between healthy human individuals. Study information: Per donor, CD8 memory used one plate, CD8 naive used two, CD4 memory used three and CD4 naive used three. General observations from the study: The small donor group covered limited genetic and exposure diversity. Generally, naive subsets (rather than memory subsets) showed larger estimated richness. Among a handful of donors, roughly 5% of naive CD4 clonotypes were found in common.

Here immunoSEQ multiplex PCR was the method, and the copy in TCRdb shows in-frame clones only, minus some. The sample gives some 2,000,000 clones, 90% to 95% of which show up once; more than 0.1% is in the top ten. Notes on this clone: Antigen: not known.

The receptor was isolated from a man younger than 30 in good health. The sequenced sample consisted of naive CD4+ T cells sorted from blood. Subset: CD45RA+ positively selected.

CDR3 protein: CASSTTEGGNSPLHF. CDR3 nucleotide sequence: TGTGCCAGTAGTACGACAGAAGGGGGTAATTCACCCCTCCACTTT. The chain links TRBV19 to TRBJ1-6; maybe TRBD1 (6 bases). Germline lookup yields CDR1 LNHDA and CDR2 SQIVND (reference sequence). The CDR3 runs 15 residues. Trimming pared 4 bases from V and 6 bases from J, leaving 13 bases between. Full variable domain (outside the CDR3, taken from reference TRBV19 and TRBJ1-6): DGGITQSPKYLFRKEGQNVTLSCEQNLNHDAMYWYRQDPGQGLRLIYYSQIVNDFQKGDIAEGYSVSREKKESFPLTVTSAQKNPTAFYLCASSTTEGGNSPLHFGNGTRLTVT.